Shown below are 29 T cell receptor beta chains from a single sample sequenced in a study of tissue T cells after allogeneic stem cell transplantation. Data came from immunoSEQ multiplex PCR; TCRdb stores just in-frame clones and leaves some out. The table lists 20,000 to 25,000 clones, around 63% of them singletons. Sequenced sample: blood. All receptors derive from a female BALB/c mouse in good health. MHC haplotype here: H2-d.

A remark on this clone: The genes are named according to mouse. The read terminates 1 residue ahead of where the CDR3 ends, so the germline J gene completes it. V and J are TRBV20 and TRBJ2-1; 7 bases line up with TRBD1. V was pared by 5 bases and J by 3 bases, with 4 bases of the junction left unmatched. The CDR3 extends over 13 amino acids. CDR1 GFQATS and CDR2 STVNSAI come from the germline V gene. The CDR3 loop is CGAVRDSYAEQFF. The CDR3 bases that were read are TGTGGTGCTGTCCGGGACAGCTATGCTGAGCAGTTC.

To note about this clone: Germline and genes here are mouse. The CDR3 end is not reached by the read, which stops 1 residue before it; the germline J gene fills it in. The chain combines TRBV4 with TRBJ1-1; 10 positions agree with TRBD1. Germline values: CDR1 LGHDT, CDR2 YNNKQL (reference sequence). V shed 4 bases and J 7 bases; nucleotides not matched to a gene: 6. The CDR3 runs 14 residues. This chain's CDR3 is CASSSRDRGGEVFF. Partial CDR3 DNA: TGTGCCAGCAGCTCCCGGGACAGGGGAGGAGAAGTCTTC.

Regarding this clone: Gene names denote mouse genes. The CDR3 sequence: CASSQAGQGETLYF. CDR3 bases read: TGTGCCAGCAGCCAAGCGGGACAGGGGGAAACGCTGTAT. The rearrangement uses TRBV5 and TRBJ2-3; the match to TRBD1 covers 10 bases. Read data end 1 residue before the CDR3 end; the end is taken from the germline J gene. Germline values: CDR1 LGHNA, CDR2 YNLKQL (reference sequence). The CDR3 covers 14 residues. Trimming at V came to 1 base and at J to 6 bases, leaving 1 base not matched to a gene.

For this clone: Gene names are mouse gene names. The CDR3 bases that were read are TGTGCTAGCAGTTCCCTTGGGGGCGCAGAAACGCTGTAT. It yields the protein CASSSLGGAETLY. In full, the CDR3 is CASSSLGGAETLYF. This chain joins TRBV29 and TRBJ2-3; the D call may be TRBD1 or TRBD2 (6 bases each). The missing CDR3 end, 1 residue past where the read stops, is filled in from the germline J gene. The CDR3 has 14 amino acids. Germline V gene lookup returns CDR1 MSHET and CDR2 SYDVDS. V was cut by 4 bases and J by 3 bases, with 11 bases left in between.

In this sample, this clone turned up a few times. The genes and germline here are from mouse. CDR3 DNA (partial): TGCACCTGCAGTGCAGATCACTACTCCGACTACACC. As protein: CTCSADHYSDYT. The whole CDR3 reads CTCSADHYSDYTF. The chain is built from TRBV1 and TRBJ1-2; D is unresolved. The read is 1 residue too short to cover the CDR3 end, so that end is filled in from the germline J gene. Germline V gene lookup returns CDR1 NSQYPW and CDR2 LRSPGD (reference sequence). The CDR3 runs 13 residues. Trimming stripped 0 bases from V and 3 bases from J, with 5 bases between.

With respect to this clone: Genes and germline are mouse. The read terminates 1 residue before the CDR3 end, so the remaining end is supplied by the germline J gene. Within the sample, other DNA sequences also encode this same CDR3. V is TRBV19 and J is TRBJ2-5; TRBD2 matches 8 bases. J was trimmed by 4 bases and V by 0 bases; bases with no gene match: 4. CDR3 size: 15 residues. The germline CDR1 and CDR2 sequences are FNHDT and SITEND (reference sequence). Partial CDR3 DNA: TGTGCCAGCAGTATAGGGGGGGGCGCAGAAGACACCCAGTAC. Translating gives CASSIGGGAEDTQY. The whole CDR3 sequence is CASSIGGGAEDTQYF.

On this clone itself: All gene names here are mouse names. The read gets to within 1 residue of the CDR3 end, and the germline J gene fills in the rest. This sequence joins TRBV1 and TRBJ2-1; D is uncertain. Germline V lookup: CDR1 NSQYPW, CDR2 LRSPGD (reference sequence). This CDR3 spans 11 amino acids. The V gene lost 4 bases and the J gene lost 4 bases, with 2 bases spanning the gap. The CDR3 spells CTCSEYAEQFF. CDR3 DNA (partial): TGCACCTGCAGTGAGTATGCTGAGCAGTTC.

There are a few counts of this clone. Mouse gene names and germline throughout. Sequencing ends 1 residue short of the CDR3 end; the germline J gene provides the rest. The rearrangement links TRBV1 to TRBJ1-3; 9 bases map to TRBD1. Germline CDR1 NSQYPW, CDR2 LRSPGD (reference sequence). The CDR3 is 14 amino acids. Losses at the gene ends were 4 bases for V and 4 bases for J; bases not matched to a gene: 2. CDR3 bases read: TGCACCTGCAGTGGACAGGGGGGGGGAAATACGCTCTAT. Its protein is CTCSGQGGGNTLY. The full CDR3 protein is CTCSGQGGGNTLYF.

As regards this clone: Mouse gene names and germline throughout. The read comes to an end 1 residue before the CDR3 does, leaving the germline J gene to fill in the end. The chain joins TRBV13-2 to TRBJ2-5, with D possibly being TRBD1 or TRBD2 (5 bases each). V was pared by 5 bases and J by 1 base, with 8 bases between. The CDR3 has 13 amino acids. CDR1 is NNHNN, CDR2 SYGAGS, per germline (reference sequence). This chain's CDR3 is CASGSGDQDTQYF. The part of the CDR3 DNA that was read is TGTGCCAGCGGCTCGGGGGACCAAGACACCCAGTAC.

The table lists this clone with a few counts. Gene names and germline refer to mouse. The read stops 1 residue short of the end of the CDR3; the missing end is completed from the germline J gene. The rearrangement links TRBV13-2 to TRBJ1-4; weak D call: TRBD1 (6 bases). This CDR3 has 15 residues. Trimming took off 4 bases at V and 0 bases at J, with 10 bases between the two ends. CDR1 is NNHNN, CDR2 SYGAGS, per germline (reference sequence). The CDR3 sequence: CASGPGQISNERLFF. CDR3 DNA (partial): TGTGCCAGCGGTCCGGGACAAATTTCCAACGAAAGATTATTT.

There are a few counts of this clone. Gene names and germline match the mouse. Coverage ceases 1 residue before the CDR3 finishes, and the germline J gene fills in the end. The J gene is TRBJ2-7, the V gene TRBV13-2; possibly TRBD1 for D (6 bases). Trimming took 5 bases from V and 6 from J, leaving 6 bases between them. This CDR3 comprises 10 residues. CDR1 is NNHNN, CDR2 SYGAGS, per germline (reference sequence). The CDR3 sequence: CASGDSEQYF. The part of the CDR3 DNA that was read is TGTGCCAGCGGGGACAGTGAACAGTAC.

This clone was found a few times. The genes are named according to mouse. The CDR3 goes on 1 residue after the read ends, and that part is filled in from the germline J gene. This chain uses TRBV20 with TRBJ2-1; the D gene is possibly TRBD2 (7 bases). V shed 2 bases and J shed 3 bases, with 8 bases lying between them. This CDR3 spans 13 amino acids. CDR1 is GFQATS and CDR2 is STVNSAI in the germline V gene. The DNA read from the CDR3 is TGTGGTGCTAGGCTGGGGGCCTATGCTGAGCAGTTC. The encoded protein is CGARLGAYAEQF. The complete CDR3 reads CGARLGAYAEQFF.

In the case of this clone: The genes are named according to mouse. The CDR3 goes on 1 residue after the read ends, and that part is filled in from the germline J gene. The V call is TRBV17, the J call TRBJ2-7, with D tentatively TRBD1 (6 bases). V lost 3 bases and J lost 0, with 6 bases in between. CDR3 length: 13 residues. Germline-derived CDR1 and CDR2 are MNHDT and YYDKIL. Incomplete CDR3 DNA: TGTGCTAGCAGTAGGGACAGCTCCTATGAACAGTAC. It encodes CASSRDSSYEQY. The CDR3, in full, reads CASSRDSSYEQYF.

In regard to this clone: Germline and genes: mouse. The CDR3 goes on 1 residue after the read ends, and that part is filled in from the germline J gene. The V call is TRBV14, the J call TRBJ2-5; D is unclear. From germline, CDR1 is SGHDT and CDR2 FRDEAV. The V end was cut by 4 bases, the J end by 0 bases, with 9 bases between. CDR3 length equals 14 residues. The covered CDR3 bases are TGTGCCAGCAGTCAGATTATTAACCAAGACACCCAGTAC. It specifies CASSQIINQDTQY. The full CDR3 is CASSQIINQDTQYF.

With respect to this clone: These gene names are mouse names. Read data end 1 residue before the CDR3 end; the end is taken from the germline J gene. V is TRBV13-2 and J is TRBJ2-4; TRBD2 matches at 13 bases. The germline V gene encodes CDR1 NNHNN and CDR2 SYGAGS (reference sequence). J gave up 3 bases and V 2 bases, and 0 bases lay outside the gene matches. There are 15 residues in the CDR3. Incomplete CDR3 DNA: TGTGCCAGCGGTGAGGGACTGGGGGGGCAAAACACCTTGTAC. Its protein is CASGEGLGGQNTLY. The complete CDR3 sequence is CASGEGLGGQNTLYF.

About this clone: Mouse germline and gene names are used. The observed sequence ends 1 residue before the CDR3 terminus, with the missing tail filled in from the germline J gene. The chain is built from TRBV2 and TRBJ2-2, with D perhaps matching TRBD1 (5 bases). The V end lost 2 bases, the J end lost 0 bases, and 7 bases lay between the germline ends. Germline V gene sequence: CDR1 LGHNA, CDR2 YSYQKL. CDR3 length: 15 amino acids. Here the CDR3 reads CASSQKQANTGQLYF. The DNA read from the CDR3 is TGTGCCAGCAGCCAAAAACAGGCAAACACCGGGCAGCTCTAC.

Worth noting for this clone: Genes here carry mouse names. The CDR3 loop reads CSSRSRVGSQNTLYF. The CDR3 DNA, read in part, is TGTAGTTCTAGATCCAGGGTGGGGAGTCAAAACACCTTGTAC. The chain joins TRBV30 to TRBJ2-4; D could derive from TRBD1 or TRBD2 (5 bases each). The read terminates 1 residue before the CDR3 end, so the remaining end is supplied by the germline J gene. Germline V gene sequence: CDR1 SQVVS, CDR2 ANEGSEA. V was cut by 2 bases and J by 0 bases, with 12 bases left in between. The CDR3 is 15 amino acids.

A word on this clone: Genes and germline come from the mouse. The read finishes 1 residue shy of the CDR3 end, and the germline J gene is used to complete it. The chain carries TRBV20 and TRBJ2-4; D may be TRBD1 (5 bases). This CDR3 comprises 13 residues. Germline assignment: CDR1 GFQATS and CDR2 STVNSAI. Trimming took off 0 bases at V and 2 bases at J, with 6 bases between the two ends. CDR3 protein: CGARETVQNTLYF. The CDR3 DNA, read in part, is TGTGGTGCTAGGGAGACAGTTCAAAACACCTTGTAC.

This clone is categorized as medium-sized. The gene names given are mouse names. The read finishes 1 residue shy of the CDR3 end, and the germline J gene is used to complete it. The chain employs TRBV19 and TRBJ2-7, with 7 bases matching TRBD2. V lost 0 bases and J lost 3; bases outside the gene matches: 0. This CDR3 is built from 13 residues. The germline gives CDR1 FNHDT, CDR2 SITEND (reference sequence). The CDR3 bases that were read are TGTGCCAGCAGTATAGCTGGGGGCTATGAACAGTAC. It is translated as CASSIAGGYEQY. The whole CDR3 is CASSIAGGYEQYF. Full variable domain (remainder filled in from reference TRBV19 and TRBJ2-7): GGIITQTPKFLIGQEGQKLTLKCQQNFNHDTMYWYRQDSGKGLRLIYYSITENDLQKGDLSEGYDASREKKSSFSLTVTSAQKNEMAVFLCASSIAGGYEQYFGPGTRLTVL.

This clone was recorded a few times. Gene names denote mouse genes. Read coverage stops 1 residue before the CDR3 terminus; the germline J gene supplies the remainder. The V gene is TRBV29, the J gene TRBJ1-3; D remains unclear. This CDR3 contains 13 residues. The germline V gene encodes CDR1 MSHET and CDR2 SYDVDS. Trimming cost V 4 bases and J 2 bases, with 6 bases left between them. The CDR3 DNA, read in part, is TGTGCTAGCAGTTATGGAGCTGGAAATACGCTCTAT. The encoded protein is CASSYGAGNTLY. The CDR3 in full is CASSYGAGNTLYF.

Turning to this clone: Gene names denote mouse genes. The observed sequence ends 1 residue before the CDR3 terminus, with the missing tail filled in from the germline J gene. V and J are TRBV12-1 and TRBJ2-5; tentative D call: TRBD1 (6 bases). In germline, CDR1 is SGHSN, CDR2 HYEKVE. V lost 4 bases and J lost 3, with 13 bases in between. The CDR3 consists of 14 residues. The CDR3 region is CASSSQGRQDTQYF. The covered CDR3 bases are TGTGCCAGCTCATCCCAGGGGAGACAAGACACCCAGTAC.

Concerning this clone: Mouse gene names apply. The read ends 1 residue before the CDR3 terminus; that terminus is restored from the germline J gene. The chain couples TRBV5 to TRBJ2-7, with no clear D. Trimming pared 0 bases from V and 6 bases from J, leaving 6 bases between. The length of the CDR3 is 12 residues. In germline, CDR1 is LGHNA, CDR2 YNLKQL (reference sequence). The CDR3 bases that were read are TGTGCCAGCAGCCAAGAAGGGAGTGAACAGTAC. Translation gives CASSQEGSEQY. The full CDR3 protein is CASSQEGSEQYF.

On this clone itself: The listed genes are named as in mouse. The CDR3 bases that were read are TGTGCCAGCAGCTTCGGGAGCCACGAAAGATTATTT. It is translated as CASSFGSHERLF. The whole CDR3 sequence reads CASSFGSHERLFF. V usage is TRBV4 and J usage is TRBJ1-4; D is unclear. The CDR3 extends 1 residue past the end of the read, so its final part is completed from the germline J gene. Trimming left V 4 bases short and J 6 bases short, with 9 bases between. The CDR3 is made up of 13 amino acids. Germline CDR1 reads LGHDT; CDR2 reads YNNKQL (reference sequence).

This clone was counted only a few times. The gene names here belong to mouse. The read terminates 1 residue ahead of where the CDR3 ends, so the germline J gene completes it. V is TRBV13-1 and J is TRBJ2-7, with unresolved D. V was cut by 4 bases and J by 0 bases, with 5 bases left in between. Germline CDR1 and CDR2: NSHNY and SYGAGN. The CDR3 runs to 12 residues. CDR3 bases read: TGTGCCAGCAGTCCCTTCTCCTATGAACAGTAC. It is translated as CASSPFSYEQY. From start to end, the CDR3 is CASSPFSYEQYF.

On this clone: Gene names are the mouse ones. Sequencing ends 1 residue short of the CDR3 end; the germline J gene provides the rest. V is TRBV13-2 and J is TRBJ2-2; D may be TRBD1 (6 bases). The CDR3 has 16 amino acids. The germline V gene encodes CDR1 NNHNN and CDR2 SYGAGS (reference sequence). V shed 0 bases and J shed 0 bases, with 9 bases lying between them. This CDR3 is CASGDASGANTGQLYF. CDR3 DNA (partial): TGTGCCAGCGGTGATGCCTCAGGGGCAAACACCGGGCAGCTCTAC.

With respect to this clone: Gene names are mouse gene names. The read stops 1 residue short of the end of the CDR3; the missing end is completed from the germline J gene. The chain combines TRBV13-2 with TRBJ2-2; D gene ambiguous. The CDR3 consists of 12 residues. V was trimmed by 4 bases and J by 7 bases, leaving 8 bases between them. Germline CDR1 reads NNHNN; CDR2 reads SYGAGS (reference sequence). CDR3 protein: CASGRTGGQLYF. The sequenced CDR3 bases are TGTGCCAGCGGTAGAACGGGCGGGCAGCTCTAC.

Comment on this clone: Any gene name here is a mouse gene name. The CDR3 extends 1 residue past the end of the read, so its final part is completed from the germline J gene. V gene TRBV13-1 combines with J gene TRBJ2-5; 11 bases are shared with TRBD1. The V and J ends lost 5 bases and 6 bases, in that order; junction bases with no gene match: 2. The CDR3 spans 13 residues. The germline gives CDR1 NSHNY, CDR2 SYGAGN. The CDR3 loop is CASRDRGQDTQYF. The sequenced part of the CDR3 DNA is TGTGCCAGCAGGGACAGGGGGCAGGACACCCAGTAC.

As concerns this clone: Germline and genes here are mouse. The CDR3 sequence: CASGQGHTGQLYF. The sequenced CDR3 bases are TGTGCCAGCGGACAGGGACACACCGGGCAGCTCTAC. The chain joins TRBV13-2 to TRBJ2-2; D is perhaps TRBD1 (6 bases). Sequencing ends 1 residue short of the CDR3 end; the germline J gene provides the rest. The V end lost 5 bases, the J end lost 3 bases, and 8 bases lay between the germline ends. Germline CDR1 NNHNN, CDR2 SYGAGS (reference sequence). The CDR3 has 13 residues.

This clone showed up just once. Gene names and germline match the mouse. The CDR3 goes on 1 residue after the read ends, and that part is filled in from the germline J gene. The chain joins TRBV13-3 to TRBJ2-1; TRBD2 aligns across 8 bases. Germline CDR1 is NNHDY and CDR2 is SYVADS. With V trimmed by 0 bases and J by 2 bases, 4 bases remained unmatched. This CDR3 has 16 amino acids. CDR3 amino acids: CASSDALGGDYAEQFF. The sequenced CDR3 bases are TGTGCCAGCAGTGATGCACTTGGGGGGGACTATGCTGAGCAGTTC.